This TCR beta chain stems from a study of blood T cell repertoires in COVID-19. Here immunoSEQ multiplex PCR was the method, and the copy in TCRdb shows in-frame clones only, minus some. The data show 390,000 or so clones, with roughly nine tenths seen just once and more than 0.8% held by the top ten. The specimen sequenced was PBMCs or T cells enriched from blood (not recorded which). This TCR was sampled from a man in his late teens or twenties who had recovered from COVID-19.

The CDR3 DNA sequence: TGTGCCAGCAGCCTCGGACAGGGGTCGGGTCACGTCACAGATACGCAGTATTTT. It is translated as CASSLGQGSGHVTDTQYF. The chain recombines TRBV7-9 with TRBJ2-3; 9 bases match TRBD1. Germline V gene data show CDR1 as SEHNR and CDR2 as FQNEAQ (reference sequence). The V segment lost 5 bases and the J segment 2 bases; nucleotides outside the gene matches: 14. The CDR3 loop spans 18 amino acids.